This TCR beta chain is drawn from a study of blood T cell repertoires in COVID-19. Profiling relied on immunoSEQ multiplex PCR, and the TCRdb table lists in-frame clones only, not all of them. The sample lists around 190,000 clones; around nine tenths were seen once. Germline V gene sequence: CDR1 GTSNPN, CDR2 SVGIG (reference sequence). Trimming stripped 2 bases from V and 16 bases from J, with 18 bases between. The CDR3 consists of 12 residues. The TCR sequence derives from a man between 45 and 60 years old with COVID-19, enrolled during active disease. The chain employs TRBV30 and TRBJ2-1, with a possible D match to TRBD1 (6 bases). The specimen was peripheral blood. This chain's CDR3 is CAWSRPRGWAFF. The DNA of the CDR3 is TGTGCCTGGAGTCGGCCCAGGGGTTGGGCATTCTTC.